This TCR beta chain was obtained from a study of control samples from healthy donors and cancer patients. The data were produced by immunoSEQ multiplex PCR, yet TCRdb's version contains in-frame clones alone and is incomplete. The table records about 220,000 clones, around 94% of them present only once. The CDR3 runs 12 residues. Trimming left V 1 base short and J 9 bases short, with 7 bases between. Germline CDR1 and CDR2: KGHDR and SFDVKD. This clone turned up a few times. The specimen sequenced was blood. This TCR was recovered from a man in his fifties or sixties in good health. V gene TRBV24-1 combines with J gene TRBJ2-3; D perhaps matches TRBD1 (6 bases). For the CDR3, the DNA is TGTGCCACCAGTGATTTCAGGGGAACGCAGTATTTT. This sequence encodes CATSDFRGTQYF.